A single T cell receptor (beta chain) is shown here with its context. Its antigen remains unidentified. The same CDR3 arises from other DNA sequences in this sample as well. Germline CDR1 is SGHTA and CDR2 is FQGNSA. This CDR3 is 14 amino acids long. Trimming left V 1 base short and J 2 bases short, with 8 bases between. Sequencing used immunoSEQ multiplex PCR; TCRdb keeps in-frame clones, though not all of them. This table has 55,000 to 70,000 clones, approximately 83% appearing once. The data were obtained in a study of OX40 agonist ivuxolimab in advanced cancers. The wider study: Cancers in dose escalation were hepatocellular, melanoma, renal cell and head and neck. Partial responses were achieved by three patients, of whom one had hepatocellular carcinoma and two had cutaneous melanoma. Study-level results: With doses of 0.1 to 3.0 mg/kg, CD4+ and CD8+ blood T cells had undergone clonal expansion by week 6. There were, on average, more expanded clones in CD8+ T cells than in CD4+.

The sequencing used CD4+ or CD8+ T cells sorted from blood, collected in a trial of the OX40 agonist ivuxolimab. The chain carries TRBV7-2 and TRBJ1-1; D might be TRBD1 (5 bases). The clonotype originates from an adult with an advanced solid tumor such as melanoma, head and neck, liver or kidney cancer. The CDR3 reads CASSLGRANTEAFF. The CDR3 region has the DNA TGTGCCAGCAGCTTAGGCAGGGCTAACACTGAAGCTTTCTTT.